This T cell receptor (beta chain) was captured by sequencing in a study of blood T cell repertoires in COVID-19. The CDR3 totals 12 residues. Germline V gene data show CDR1 as GTSNPN and CDR2 as SVGIG (reference sequence). Trimming took off 3 bases at V and 0 bases at J, with 6 bases between the two ends. Profiling relied on immunoSEQ multiplex PCR, and the TCRdb table lists in-frame clones only, not all of them. The table records around 86,000 clones, around 90% of them present only once. The chain is built from TRBV30 and TRBJ2-7; a weak D match, TRBD2 (6 bases). The TCR was taken from an elderly woman with acute or convalescent COVID-19. Source material: peripheral blood. The CDR3 loop reads CAWSGGSYEQYF. The CDR3 DNA is TGTGCCTGGAGCGGGGGCTCCTACGAGCAGTACTTC.